This T cell receptor beta chain was documented in a study of a mutant IDH1 vaccine in newly diagnosed glioma. Clones were read by immunoSEQ multiplex PCR, and TCRdb kept only the in-frame ones, dropping some. The sample carries roughly 69,000 clones, around 90% recorded once. Specified time point: week 35, safety follow-up. Doses consisted of 300 ug of mutant IDH1 20-mer peptide each, paired with topical imiquimod. The V and J ends lost 2 bases and 3 bases, in that order; junction bases with no gene match: 6. CDR3 length equals 17 residues. Germline V CDR1 and CDR2: SGHKS, YYEKEE (reference sequence). With respect to this clone: The antigen is not known.

Source: PBMCs, taken from a glioma patient whose treatment included an IDH1 peptide vaccine. The receptor was derived from a man aged 30 to 45 with glioma. The genes are TRBV5-5 and TRBJ2-6; TRBD2 matches at 9 bases. The DNA for the CDR3 is TGTGCCAGCAGCTTAGCGCGGGGGGGCCGTGGGGCCAACGTCCTGACTTTC. Translating gives CASSLARGGRGANVLTF.